The T cell receptor (beta chain) under discussion was sequenced for a study of Graves' ophthalmopathy and Graves' hyperthyroidism (dated 2018 in TCRdb). The study in broad terms: Peripheral blood was collected before any treatment was given, at the time of initial diagnosis. The independent validation cohort included roughly 19 hyperthyroidism patients plus 17 patients who later progressed from hyperthyroidism to ophthalmopathy. In total, 135 blood samples were TCR-sequenced: fewer than 50 ophthalmopathy, some 72 hyperthyroidism and some 17 hyperthyroidism-to-ophthalmopathy patients. To explore V-J signatures that separate ophthalmopathy from hyperthyroidism, a discovery set of about a hundred patients was enrolled, consisting of under 50 with ophthalmopathy and under 65 with stable hyperthyroidism. After sampling, hyperthyroidism patients received methimazole starting at 30 mg daily, and ophthalmopathy patients received high-dose intravenous methylprednisolone. In a handful of hyperthyroidism patients, the T-cell repertoire of thyroid tissue was compared with the T-cell repertoire of blood. The study used signatures of the TCR beta repertoire to tell Graves' ophthalmopathy apart from Graves' hyperthyroidism and to predict which patients would progress to ophthalmopathy.

Hyperthyroidism was defined as stable when no progression to ophthalmopathy occurred within 18 months of follow-up. Hyperthyroidism patients were newly diagnosed, with disease duration under 2 months, and aged 18 to 65 years. Patients were excluded if they had other autoimmune diseases, uncontrolled infections, pregnancy or lactation. Diagnosis relied on clinical symptoms, serum thyroxine, TRAb, thyroid ultrasound and orbital computed tomography. PBMCs were isolated from more than 8 ml of fresh peripheral blood by Ficoll-Paque density gradient centrifugation. Trizol reagent was used to extract the total RNA, and its quality was then checked on an Agilent 2100 Bioanalyzer. Judged by its sample share, this clonotype qualifies as medium-sized (0.01 to 0.1%). Its antigen remains undetermined. Per-base qualities were not stored, and no clone one base away is much larger. Relative to germline, V is 0 bases shorter and J is 6 bases shorter, with 15 bases between their ends. From a lookup of the germline V gene, CDR1 and CDR2 are SGHDN and FVKESK. Its CDR3 holds 15 amino acids, cysteine through phenylalanine. Solely the CDR3 DNA is kept, with 45 bases framed from the first base.

For repertoire sequencing, TCR beta CDR3 regions were amplified from RNA transcripts. The first round was an RT-PCR using HTBI primers with the Qiagen OneStep RT-PCR kit, and this first round was followed by a second-round multiplex PCR, then size selection and purification. Sequencing of the libraries was carried out on an Illumina HiSeq2000 in paired-end mode with 100 bp reads. The study's own analysis went as follows. SOAPnuke was used for read processing, and reads with adapters, uncalled bases, a mean Phred below 15, or no exact constant-primer or identifier match were discarded. High-quality paired reads were merged with COPE v1.2.5. Each unique nucleotide sequence was defined as a clonotype, and clonotypes were aligned to IMGT TRB V, D and J references with MiTCR v1.1. Only V-J combinations with frequency above 0.0001 were analysed, covering approximately 99% of repertoires. For each V-J combination, a TCR clonal expansion and chaos score was defined as the ratio of F50 clonal expansion to chaos observed in the TCRdist matrix. Welch's t-statistics and random forest were used to reduce the features to some 13 V-J combinations, which were then used as input to a naive Bayes classifier. Thyroid-blood repertoire similarity was quantified with the Morisita-Horn index. Clones were called with MiXCR by TCRdb after fastp trimmed the public reads at Q25, and only in-frame beta chains were retained. Every entry covers one CDR3 protein and lists the most common genes and DNA from its rows. The V and J calls, along with clone size, are taken from TCRdb and not from the paper's own processing. This sample has about 24,000 distinct CDR3 sequences in its table, and 45% to 60% of those were observed once. The leading ten clones occupy 6% to 8% of the sample.

Study-level results and caveats: Most expanded thyroid clonotypes with frequency above 0.001 were also detected in blood, suggesting blood repertoires may reflect the thyroid immune response. In validation, the model predicted ophthalmopathy progression with about 71% sensitivity and 72.22% specificity; approximately 12 predicted patients were CT-confirmed with GO in a median of about 7.1 months. In cross-validation, the 13-signature model distinguished ophthalmopathy from stable hyperthyroidism with nearly 90% sensitivity and roughly 81% specificity, while in the test set the corresponding values were 80% and 75%. Sample size was not predetermined statistically, and investigators were not blinded to group allocation.

Material for sequencing was peripheral blood. The rearrangement combines TRBV14 with TRBJ2-7; the D call is possibly TRBD1 or TRBD2, each sharing 5 bases. The receptor comes from an adult woman with stable Graves' hyperthyroidism. The DNA sequence reads TGTGCCAGCAGCCAAGACCTTTGGTACGGGGCCGAGCAGTACTTC. Translated, it gives CASSQDLWYGAEQYF.